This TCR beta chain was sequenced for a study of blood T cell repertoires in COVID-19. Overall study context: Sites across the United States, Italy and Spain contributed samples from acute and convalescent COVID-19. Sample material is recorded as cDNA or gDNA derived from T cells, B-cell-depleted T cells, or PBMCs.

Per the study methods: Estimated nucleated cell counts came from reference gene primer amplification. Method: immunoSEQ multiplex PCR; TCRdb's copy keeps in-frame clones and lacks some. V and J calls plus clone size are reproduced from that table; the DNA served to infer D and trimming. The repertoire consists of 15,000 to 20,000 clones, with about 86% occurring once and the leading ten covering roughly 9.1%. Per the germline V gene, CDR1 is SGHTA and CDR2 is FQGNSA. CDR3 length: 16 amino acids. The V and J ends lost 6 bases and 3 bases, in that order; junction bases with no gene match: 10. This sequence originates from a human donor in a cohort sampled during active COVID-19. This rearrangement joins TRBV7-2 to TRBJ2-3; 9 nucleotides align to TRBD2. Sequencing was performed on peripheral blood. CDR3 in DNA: TGTGCCAGCAGTCTGGGGGTAGCGGGAGTGACAGATACGCAGTATTTT. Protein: CASSLGVAGVTDTQYF.